Shown below are 32 T cell receptor beta chains from a single sample sequenced in a study of cytomegalovirus exposure and HLA in healthy donors. Amplification used 60 Vbeta primers and 13 Jbeta primers. Assay: immunoSEQ multiplex PCR; the TCRdb copy retains only in-frame clones and omits some. The sample lists some 130,000 clones; roughly two thirds were seen once. The sequenced sample was PBMCs. Receptors originate from a man between 25 and 39 years old in good health and CMV-seropositive.

V and J are TRBV28 and TRBJ2-5; TRBD2 aligns across 7 bases. Germline V gene sequence: CDR1 MDHEN, CDR2 SYDVKM. V was pared by 3 bases and J by 5 bases, with 12 bases of the junction left unmatched. This CDR3 spans 16 amino acids. The CDR3 reads CASSFGAGGFGETQYF. The CDR3 region has the DNA TGTGCCAGCAGTTTTGGAGCCGGGGGGTTCGGGGAGACCCAGTACTTC. The full variable domain, in which reference TRBV28 and TRBJ2-5 provide the parts outside the CDR3, is DVKVTQSSRYLVKRTGEKVFLECVQDMDHENMFWYRQDPGLGLRLIYFSYDVKMKEKGDIPEGYSVSREKKERFSLILESASTNQTSMYLCASSFGAGGFGETQYFGPGTRLLVL.

The J gene is TRBJ2-6, the V gene TRBV28, with 8 bases aligning to TRBD2. The CDR3 is 19 amino acids. The V and J ends lost 5 bases and 0 bases, in that order; junction bases with no gene match: 12. The germline V gene has CDR1 MDHEN and CDR2 SYDVKM. CDR3 nucleotide sequence: TGTGCCAGCAGTCGCCAGGGGTTTAGCGGGATCTCTGGGGCCAACGTCCTGACTTTC. Translating gives CASSRQGFSGISGANVLTF.

V usage is TRBV29-1 and J usage is TRBJ2-7; no definite D call. CDR3 size: 14 residues. Germline V gene sequence: CDR1 SQVTM, CDR2 ANQGSEA. The V end lost 6 bases, the J end lost 0 bases, and 15 bases lay between the germline ends. Here the CDR3 reads CSVRPTYISYEQYF. The CDR3 coding sequence is TGCAGCGTACGCCCGACTTACATCTCCTACGAGCAGTACTTC.

The chain combines TRBV9 with TRBJ2-1; 12 nucleotides align to TRBD2. Germline V gene lookup returns CDR1 SGDLS and CDR2 YYNGEE. Trimming removed 0 bases from V and 9 bases from J; junction bases left unmatched: 7. This CDR3 region has 16 residues. The CDR3 sequence: CASSVAGLAGNGEQFF. The CDR3 DNA sequence: TGTGCCAGCAGCGTAGCAGGACTAGCGGGAAACGGTGAGCAGTTCTTC.

The gene calls are TRBV5-1 and TRBJ1-2; TRBD1 is a possible D gene (6 bases). The CDR3 sequence is 13 residues long. Germline CDR1 and CDR2: SGHRS and YFSETQ. Trimming took off 4 bases at V and 0 bases at J, with 7 bases between the two ends. CDR3 amino acids: CASSGGSNYGYTF. The CDR3 DNA is TGCGCCAGCAGCGGGGGCTCTAACTATGGCTACACCTTC.

The chain combines TRBV2 with TRBJ1-5, with TRBD1 identical over 11 bases. Germline assignment: CDR1 SNHLY and CDR2 FYNNEI. The CDR3 spans 17 residues. V lost 4 bases to trimming and J lost 1 base; unmatched junction nucleotides: 6. Here the CDR3 DNA reads TGTGCCAGCAGTGGGACAGGGGGCTCTAGAAGCAATCAGCCCCAGCATTTT. Amino acids: CASSGTGGSRSNQPQHF.

DNA for the CDR3: TGTGCCAGCAGTTTAATCGGGGATCAAGAGACCCAGTACTTC. Amino acid sequence: CASSLIGDQETQYF. This chain uses TRBV28 with TRBJ2-5; TRBD2 might be the D (5 bases). Deletions cut 2 bases from V and 2 bases from J, with 9 bases between. Germline CDR1 is MDHEN and CDR2 is SYDVKM. The CDR3 extends over 14 amino acids.

V is TRBV7-8 and J is TRBJ2-6; maybe TRBD2 (5 bases). This CDR3 region has 18 residues. The ends were cut back, 1 base at V and 0 bases at J, with 13 bases in the middle. The germline CDR1 and CDR2 sequences are SGHVS and FQNEAQ. The CDR3 DNA sequence: TGTGCCAGCAGCTTAGTTCTACAAGAGGGCTCTGGGGCCAACGTCCTGACTTTC. Translating it yields CASSLVLQEGSGANVLTF.

The chain links TRBV5-4 to TRBJ2-7; 8 bases align to TRBD1. Trimming removed 5 bases from V and 1 base from J; junction bases left unmatched: 2. The CDR3 consists of 13 residues. In germline, CDR1 is SGHNT, CDR2 YYREEE (reference sequence). The CDR3 DNA reads as TGTGCCAGCAGTAGGACAGGGTCCTACGAGCAGTACTTC. This translates into CASSRTGSYEQYF. Combining the CDR3 with reference TRBV5-4 and TRBJ2-7 gives the whole variable domain ETGVTQSPTHLIKTRGQQVTLRCSSQSGHNTVSWYQQALGQGPQFIFQYYREEENGRGNFPPRFSGLQFPNYSSELNVNALELDDSALYLCASSRTGSYEQYFGPGTRLTVT.

This clone was seen a handful of times. The gene calls are TRBV6-5 and TRBJ2-3; 11 bases agree with TRBD2. CDR3 length: 15 amino acids. V dropped 6 bases and J dropped 1; count of bases not matched to a gene: 3. Germline-derived CDR1 and CDR2 are MNHEY and SVGAGI. CDR3 DNA: TGTGCCAGCAGGTTAGCGGGAGGGGGCACAGATACGCAGTATTTT. Protein sequence: CASRLAGGGTDTQYF.

The chain combines TRBV2 with TRBJ2-1, with D possibly matching TRBD2 (6 bases). This CDR3 is built from 14 residues. Germline V CDR1 and CDR2: SNHLY, FYNNEI. Trimming shortened V by 8 bases and J by 4 bases, and 15 bases separated the two germline ends. In DNA form, the CDR3 reads TGTGCCAGCGGGGGAGGCGTAGTTTACAATGAGCAGTTCTTC. Encoded protein: CASGGGVVYNEQFF.

V gene TRBV5-1 combines with J gene TRBJ2-5; TRBD2 matches 9 bases. The CDR3 spans 20 residues. CDR1 is SGHRS, CDR2 YFSETQ, per germline. V lost 0 bases to trimming and J lost 5 bases; unmatched junction nucleotides: 20. CDR3: CASSLAPSGTPNYNRETQYF. The CDR3 DNA sequence: TGCGCCAGCAGCTTGGCCCCTAGCGGGACCCCAAACTATAACCGGGAGACCCAGTACTTC.

The chain couples TRBV5-5 to TRBJ2-7; D gene uncertain. Trimming took off 2 bases at V and 1 base at J, with 7 bases between the two ends. The CDR3 loop spans 13 amino acids. Germline CDR1 SGHKS, CDR2 YYEKEE (reference sequence). In DNA form, the CDR3 reads TGTGCCAGCAGCTTCGTCACATCCTACGAGCAGTACTTC. It translates to CASSFVTSYEQYF.

The chain is built from TRBV5-6 and TRBJ1-5; D remains ambiguous. V lost 3 bases and J 2 bases, leaving 15 bases between the germline ends. Germline V gene lookup returns CDR1 SGHDT and CDR2 YYEEEE. The CDR3 consists of 16 residues. The CDR3 DNA sequence: TGTGCCAGCAGCTCCCGGTGGGCCATAGGCAATCAGCCCCAGCATTTT. Residues: CASSSRWAIGNQPQHF.

This clone was detected only a few times. V is TRBV5-1 and J is TRBJ2-1; 14 nucleotides match TRBD2. The CDR3 runs to 18 residues. With 3 bases clipped from V and 5 bases from J, the junction kept 10 bases outside the gene matches. Germline values: CDR1 SGHRS, CDR2 YFSETQ. The CDR3 coding sequence is TGCGCCAGCAGCTCTCCGGGACTAGCGGGAGAGATCCACAATGAGCAGTTCTTC. This translates into CASSSPGLAGEIHNEQFF.

The V call is TRBV6-5, the J call TRBJ1-4, with D possibly being TRBD1 (6 bases). CDR1 and CDR2 from the germline V gene are MNHEY and SVGAGI. V was shortened by 0 bases and J by 7 bases, with 9 bases between the two germline ends. The CDR3 is 14 amino acids. Here the CDR3 reads CASSYSQGGEKLFF. CDR3 bases: TGTGCCAGCAGTTACTCACAGGGCGGTGAAAAACTGTTTTTT.

The chain combines TRBV11-2 with TRBJ1-5; no definite D call. From germline, CDR1 is SGHAT and CDR2 FQNNGV. This CDR3 is built from 16 residues. The V end lost 5 bases, the J end lost 3 bases, and 17 bases lay between the germline ends. DNA of the CDR3: TGTGCCAGCAGCCCTACACCAGACACCTCCAATCAGCCCCAGCATTTT. Translation gives CASSPTPDTSNQPQHF.

The V call is TRBV7-9, the J call TRBJ2-7; 8 positions match TRBD1. The CDR3 is 14 amino acids. CDR1 is SEHNR and CDR2 is FQNEAQ in the germline V gene (reference sequence). The trim removed 3 bases at V and 7 bases at J, leaving 8 bases unmatched. DNA for the CDR3: TGTGCCAGCAGCTTCCAGGACAGGGTCGGTGAGCAGTACTTC. The encoded protein is CASSFQDRVGEQYF.

V usage is TRBV28 and J usage is TRBJ2-1, with 9 bases fitting TRBD2. The CDR3 covers 17 residues. Germline V gene lookup returns CDR1 MDHEN and CDR2 SYDVKM. Trimming took 5 bases from V and 8 from J; bases not matched to a gene: 16. CDR3 sequence: CASSPRTSAYPLDEQFF. DNA for the CDR3: TGTGCCAGCAGTCCAAGGACTAGCGCCTACCCACTGGATGAGCAGTTCTTC.

Here the CDR3 reads CASSLELLAGAFDTQYF. The CDR3, as DNA: TGCGCCAGCAGCTTGGAACTATTAGCGGGAGCTTTTGATACGCAGTATTTT. The chain couples TRBV5-1 to TRBJ2-3; 9 nucleotides agree with TRBD2. Germline-derived CDR1 and CDR2 are SGHRS and YFSETQ. The length of the CDR3 is 17 residues. With V trimmed by 0 bases and J by 6 bases, 11 bases remained unmatched.

This clone was seen just once. The chain carries TRBV4-1 and TRBJ2-7; D is perhaps TRBD1 (5 bases). The CDR3 contains 14 residues. Per germline, CDR1 MGHRA and CDR2 YSYEKL. V lost 2 bases to trimming and J lost 2 bases, with 10 bases between them. CDR3 protein: CASSQRQSAYEQYF. CDR3 DNA: TGCGCCAGCAGCCAAAGACAGAGCGCCTACGAGCAGTACTTC.

This chain joins TRBV11-2 and TRBJ2-6; 8 positions match TRBD1. This CDR3 has 17 amino acids. Germline V gene data show CDR1 as SGHAT and CDR2 as FQNNGV. Trimming cost V 6 bases and J 0 bases; bases outside gene matches: 7. DNA of the CDR3: TGTGCCAGCAGACCAGGGACAGGAATCTCTGGGGCCAACGTCCTGACTTTC. Translating gives CASRPGTGISGANVLTF. Looking up the rest from reference TRBV11-2 and TRBJ2-6 gives the full variable domain: EAGVAQSPRYKIIEKRQSVAFWCNPISGHATLYWYQQILGQGPKLLIQFQNNGVVDDSQLPKDRFSAERLKGVDSTLKIQPAKLEDSAVYLCASRPGTGISGANVLTFGAGSRLTVL.

In its sample, this clone was seen a few times. The V call is TRBV6-6, the J call TRBJ2-1; 10 bases align to TRBD2. This CDR3 has 15 residues. Germline values: CDR1 MNHNY, CDR2 SVGAGI (reference sequence). V lost 2 bases and J lost 5; bases outside the gene matches: 3. Here the CDR3 reads CASSYRSGRNNEQFF. DNA for the CDR3: TGTGCCAGCAGTTACCGTAGCGGGAGGAACAATGAGCAGTTCTTC.

The CDR3 coding sequence is TGTGCCAGCAGTCTGACTAGCGGGAGTGCTGAGCAGTTCTTC. Protein: CASSLTSGSAEQFF. The chain employs TRBV7-2 and TRBJ2-1; 12 nucleotides align to TRBD2. Trimming at V came to 6 bases and at J to 9 bases, leaving 6 bases not matched to a gene. Germline CDR1 is SGHTA and CDR2 is FQGNSA. This CDR3 comprises 14 residues.

The chain recombines TRBV15 with TRBJ2-5; D not resolved. The closer fit of TRBJ2-7 to the DNA end suggests the J call may be wrong. Looked up from germline, CDR1 is LNHNV and CDR2 is YYDKDF (reference sequence). This CDR3 contains 16 residues. CDR3 bases: TGTGCCACCAGCAGAGTAGACGCAGCGAGCTCCTACGAGCAGTACTTC. Its protein is CATSRVDAASSYEQYF.

The chain recombines TRBV7-9 with TRBJ1-1; maybe TRBD1 (6 bases). CDR3 length: 17 amino acids. Trimming stripped 1 base from V and 1 base from J, with 16 bases between. The germline V gene encodes CDR1 SEHNR and CDR2 FQNEAQ (reference sequence). The CDR3: CASSLGQDPYSNTEAFF. The CDR3 bases are TGTGCCAGCAGCTTAGGACAGGACCCGTACTCGAACACTGAAGCTTTCTTT.

J is TRBJ1-2 and V is TRBV9, with a tentative D call TRBD1 (5 bases). CDR1 and CDR2 (germline): SGDLS, YYNGEE. The CDR3 is 14 amino acids. V was trimmed by 3 bases and J by 4 bases, leaving 13 bases between them. The CDR3 loop is CASSGKGLAYGYTF. CDR3 coding DNA: TGTGCCAGCAGCGGGAAGGGGTTGGCCTATGGCTACACCTTC. Looking up the rest from reference TRBV9 and TRBJ1-2 gives the full variable domain: DSGVTQTPKHLITATGQRVTLRCSPRSGDLSVYWYQQSLDQGLQFLIQYYNGEERAKGNILERFSAQQFPDLHSELNLSSLELGDSALYFCASSGKGLAYGYTFGSGTRLTVV.

This clone has more than one count but fewer than ten. V gene TRBV27 combines with J gene TRBJ1-1; perhaps TRBD1 as D (6 bases). CDR1 and CDR2 (germline): MNHEY, SMNVEV (reference sequence). V lost 3 bases and J 4 bases, leaving 12 bases between the germline ends. This CDR3 has 14 residues. The DNA of the CDR3 is TGTGCCAGCAGTTTTTCTTCCAGGGGCACTGAAGCTTTCTTT. Amino acid sequence: CASSFSSRGTEAFF.

V usage is TRBV19 and J usage is TRBJ2-7; TRBD2 matches 12 bases. The CDR3 consists of 15 residues. Germline CDR1 and CDR2: LNHDA and SQIVND (reference sequence). The V and J ends lost 5 bases and 1 base, in that order; junction bases with no gene match: 3. CDR3 region: CASSFGLAGSYEQYF. In DNA form, the CDR3 reads TGTGCCAGTAGTTTCGGACTAGCGGGATCCTACGAGCAGTACTTC.

There are a few counts of this clone. This chain links TRBV7-3 with TRBJ2-1; 7 bases align to TRBD2. Unmatched junction bases numbered 10, after V lost 5 bases and J lost 3 bases. The CDR3 is 16 residues long. Germline V gene lookup returns CDR1 SGHTA and CDR2 FQGTGA. The chain's CDR3 is CASSGFLADHYNEQFF. CDR3 DNA sequence: TGTGCCAGCAGCGGATTCCTAGCGGACCACTACAATGAGCAGTTCTTC.

This clone was recorded once. The genes are TRBV5-1 and TRBJ2-5, with TRBD1 identical over 8 bases. The CDR3 loop spans 14 amino acids. Germline V CDR1 and CDR2: SGHRS, YFSETQ. Germline trimming cut 0 bases from V and 5 bases from J; bases unmatched to any gene: 3. CDR3 nucleotides: TGCGCCAGCAGCTTGGGGACAGGGTCGGAGACCCAGTACTTC. Encoded protein: CASSLGTGSETQYF.

V is TRBV7-6 and J is TRBJ2-2; possibly TRBD1 for D (7 bases). This CDR3 comprises 16 residues. V was pared by 4 bases and J by 2 bases, with 14 bases between. Looked up from germline, CDR1 is SGHVS and CDR2 is FNYEAQ. CDR3 amino acids: CASSSLGGGNTGELFF. The CDR3, as DNA: TGTGCCAGCAGCTCCCTAGGAGGGGGCAACACCGGGGAGCTGTTTTTT.